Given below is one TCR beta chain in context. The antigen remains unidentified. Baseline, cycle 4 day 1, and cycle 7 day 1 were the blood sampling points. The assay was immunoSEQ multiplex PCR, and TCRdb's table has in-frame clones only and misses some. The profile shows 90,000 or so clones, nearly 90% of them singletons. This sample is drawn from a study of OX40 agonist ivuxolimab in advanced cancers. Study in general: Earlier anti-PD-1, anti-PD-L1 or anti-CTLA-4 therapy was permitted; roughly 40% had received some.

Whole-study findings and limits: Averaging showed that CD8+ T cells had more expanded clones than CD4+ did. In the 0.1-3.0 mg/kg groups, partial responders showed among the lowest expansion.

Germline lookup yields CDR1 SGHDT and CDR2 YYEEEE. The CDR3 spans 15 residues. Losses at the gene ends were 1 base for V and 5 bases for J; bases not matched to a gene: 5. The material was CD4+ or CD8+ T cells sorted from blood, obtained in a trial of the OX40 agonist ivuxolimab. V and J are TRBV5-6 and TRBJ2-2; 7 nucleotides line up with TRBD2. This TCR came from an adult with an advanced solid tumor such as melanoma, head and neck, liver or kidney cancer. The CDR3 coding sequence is TGTGCCAGCAGCTTGACGGGGAGGGTTACCGGGGAGCTGTTTTTT. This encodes CASSLTGRVTGELFF.